This T cell receptor beta chain was documented in a study of cytomegalovirus exposure and HLA in healthy donors. For the study at large: Earlier, 95 million to 130 million unique TCR beta sequences were recovered from around 190 million T cells by an analysis.

Use of 60 Vbeta and 13 Jbeta primers characterized the PCR. The table came from immunoSEQ multiplex PCR; TCRdb's copy has only in-frame clones and leaves some out. This table has roughly 100,000 clones, around 76% appearing once. The V segment lost 4 bases and the J segment 5 bases; nucleotides outside the gene matches: 5. Germline loops: CDR1 SGHRS, CDR2 YFSETQ. The CDR3 is made up of 13 amino acids. This clone was seen more than once but under ten times. The sequence derives from a woman aged 55 to 70 in good health and CMV-seropositive. This chain links TRBV5-1 with TRBJ1-1; TRBD1 matches at 7 bases. Sequences were obtained from PBMCs. The CDR3 loop reads CASSPNRGTEAFF. CDR3 coding DNA: TGCGCCAGCAGCCCCAACAGGGGAACTGAAGCTTTCTTT.